The 20 T cell receptor beta chains listed next were all sequenced from one sample in a study of patients and donors after allogeneic stem cell transplantation. Via MiXCR, TCRdb re-called the RT-PCR reads, giving one row per CDR3 protein. This table has about 230,000 distinct CDR3 sequences, 12% to 15% appearing once. The sequenced material came from blood, either unsorted or a sorted T cell fraction (not recorded which). All receptors derive from a human donor who was either an allogeneic HSCT recipient or a stem cell or donor lymphocyte infusion donor (not recorded which). It is not recorded whose cells these are; they may come from a transplant donor.

This clonotype has ten or more counts. The J gene is TRBJ2-3, the V gene TRBV12-3 or TRBV12-4, with unresolved D. The CDR3 has 13 amino acids. V lost 6 bases to trimming and J lost 4 bases, with 11 bases between them. As DNA, the CDR3 is TGTGCCAGCAGCCGGGCCAAAGCAGATACGCAGTATTTT. Residues: CASSRAKADTQYF.

This clonotype occurred a few times. The chain combines TRBV6-5 with TRBJ2-1, with D maybe TRBD2 (7 bases). Germline assignment: CDR1 MNHEY and CDR2 SVGAGI. V was trimmed by 2 bases and J by 0 bases, leaving 20 bases between them. The CDR3 runs 19 residues. In DNA, the CDR3 is TGTGCCAGCAGTTACCAGGGGAGGGGTGGATTGAGCTCCTACAATGAGCAGTTCTTC. Translating it yields CASSYQGRGGLSSYNEQFF.

This chain connects TRBV27 to TRBJ1-1; 11 positions match TRBD1. The junction had 13 bases not matched to a gene; V was cut back by 9 bases and J by 1 base. The germline V gene encodes CDR1 MNHEY and CDR2 SMNVEV (reference sequence). The CDR3 length is 17 residues. The CDR3: CASRNSGTGGKNTEAFF. The CDR3 DNA reads TGTGCCAGTAGAAATTCCGGGACAGGGGGGAAGAACACTGAAGCTTTCTTT.

V usage is TRBV7-8 and J usage is TRBJ1-5; D is unclear. Germline CDR1 is SGHVS and CDR2 is FQNEAQ. Trimming cost V 5 bases and J 0 bases, with 17 bases left between them. The CDR3 is 17 amino acids. The CDR3 here is CASSPPIRFYSNQPQHF. CDR3 sequence (DNA): TGTGCCAGCAGCCCACCGATCCGATTCTATAGCAATCAGCCCCAGCATTTT.

In this sample, this clonotype turned up many times. The rearrangement uses TRBV6-2 or TRBV6-3 and TRBJ1-5; no clear D. The germline V and J ends were trimmed by 4 bases and 0 bases, with 4 bases remaining between them. Germline CDR1 and CDR2: MNHEY and SVGEGT. This CDR3 contains 13 residues. CDR3 DNA sequence: TGTGCCAGCAGTTTAACTAGCAATCAGCCCCAGCATTTT. Translation: CASSLTSNQPQHF.

The table lists this clonotype with many counts. The rearrangement uses TRBV18 and TRBJ2-7; TRBD1 agrees at 7 bases. Trimming took 5 bases from V and 5 from J; bases not matched to a gene: 6. In germline, CDR1 is KGHSH, CDR2 LQKENI. CDR3 length: 13 amino acids. The CDR3 bases are TGTGCCAGCTCAGCGACAGGGAACGACGAGCAGTACTTC. Residues: CASSATGNDEQYF.

This clonotype came up many times. The V and J genes are TRBV5-5 and TRBJ2-2; D perhaps matches TRBD2 (6 bases). CDR3 length: 16 amino acids. Germline loops: CDR1 SGHKS, CDR2 YYEKEE (reference sequence). Trimming cost V 4 bases and J 0 bases, with 13 bases left between them. The CDR3 region has the DNA TGTGCCAGCAGCCCGGGACTCACCGCGAACACCGGGGAGCTGTTTTTT. This gives the protein CASSPGLTANTGELFF.

The chain has TRBV5-1 and TRBJ2-6; D may be TRBD1 (5 bases). Germline V CDR1 and CDR2: SGHRS, YFSETQ. The CDR3 runs to 14 residues. Trimming took 7 bases from V and 0 from J, leaving 8 bases between them. CDR3 nucleotide sequence: TGCGCCAGCTCAGGGCACTCTGGGGCCAACGTCCTGACTTTC. The encoded protein is CASSGHSGANVLTF. Drawing the rest from reference TRBV5-1 and TRBJ2-6, the complete variable domain is KAGVTQTPRYLIKTRGQQVTLSCSPISGHRSVSWYQQTPGQGLQFLFEYFSETQRNKGNFPGRFSGRQFSNSRSEMNVSTLELGDSALYLCASSGHSGANVLTFGAGSRLTVL.

This clonotype came up many times. The chain uses TRBV29-1 and TRBJ2-4; TRBD2 matches at 9 bases. CDR3 length: 15 residues. V dropped 6 bases and J dropped 9; count of bases not matched to a gene: 15. CDR1 and CDR2 (germline): SQVTM, ANQGSEA. The CDR3 spells CSVPAGGGSGGIQYF. CDR3 nucleotides: TGCAGCGTGCCCGCGGGAGGGGGGAGCGGCGGCATTCAGTACTTC. Drawing the rest from reference TRBV29-1 and TRBJ2-4, the complete variable domain is SAVISQKPSRDICQRGTSLTIQCQVDSQVTMMFWYRQQPGQSLTLIATANQGSEATYESGFVIDKFPISRPNLTFSTLTVSNMSPEDSSIYLCSVPAGGGSGGIQYFGAGTRLSVL.

V usage is TRBV14 and J usage is TRBJ2-3; 10 bases map to TRBD2. CDR1 is SGHDN and CDR2 is FVKESK in the germline V gene. The V and J ends lost 4 bases and 0 bases, in that order; junction bases with no gene match: 4. The CDR3 runs 16 residues. The CDR3 spells CASSLGTSVSTDTQYF. CDR3 nucleotides: TGTGCCAGCAGCCTTGGGACTAGCGTTAGCACAGATACGCAGTATTTT.

The CDR3 loop is CASSLGVYEQYF. CDR3 nucleotides: TGTGCCAGCAGCTTAGGCGTCTACGAGCAGTACTTC. The chain couples TRBV7-9 to TRBJ2-7; D not resolved. CDR3 size: 12 residues. CDR1 is SEHNR and CDR2 is FQNEAQ in the germline V gene (reference sequence). V was pared by 1 base and J by 3 bases, with 4 bases between.

This sequence joins TRBV19 and TRBJ1-5; the D gene is possibly TRBD1 (6 bases). This CDR3 has 16 residues. The V end was cut by 3 bases, the J end by 1 base, with 13 bases between. Germline V CDR1 and CDR2: LNHDA, SQIVND (reference sequence). The CDR3 is CASSMGGGPSNQPQHF. As DNA, the CDR3 is TGTGCCAGTAGTATGGGGGGGGGGCCGAGCAATCAGCCCCAGCATTTT.

In DNA form, the CDR3 reads TGTGCCAGCTCACCACCGGGACACCAGAACACCGGGGAGCTGTTTTTT. Amino acid sequence: CASSPPGHQNTGELFF. The V call is TRBV18, the J call TRBJ2-2; a weak D match, TRBD1 (6 bases). Germline V gene data show CDR1 as KGHSH and CDR2 as LQKENI. The CDR3 has 16 residues. The V gene lost 0 bases and the J gene lost 1 base, with 9 bases spanning the gap.

The chain has TRBV6-2 or TRBV6-3 and TRBJ1-2, with D hard to call. Trimming took 7 bases from V and 6 from J, leaving 21 bases between them. The CDR3 extends over 15 amino acids. Germline CDR1 and CDR2: MNHEY and SVGEGT. The CDR3, as DNA: TGTGCCAGCACCCGAAGTGGCGGAGGCTCTAATGGCTACACCTTC. The encoded protein is CASTRSGGGSNGYTF.

This clonotype was detected only a few times. The chain couples TRBV7-3 to TRBJ2-3; 11 nucleotides agree with TRBD2. From germline, CDR1 is SGHTA and CDR2 FQGTGA. This CDR3 spans 18 amino acids. V lost 0 bases, J lost 4 bases, and 9 bases stayed unmatched. The CDR3: CASSLTSGGAGLADTQYF. CDR3 DNA: TGTGCCAGCAGCTTAACTAGCGGGGGGGCTGGTCTCGCAGATACGCAGTATTTT.

The CDR3 nucleotides read TGTGCCAGTAGTCGACAGGGGGGTGAAGCTTTCTTT. It is translated as CASSRQGGEAFF. The rearrangement links TRBV19 to TRBJ1-1, with TRBD1 identical over 9 bases. With V trimmed by 5 bases and J by 7 bases, 2 bases remained unmatched. The CDR3 has 12 residues. From germline, CDR1 is LNHDA and CDR2 SQIVND (reference sequence).

The J gene is TRBJ2-5, the V gene TRBV7-8; no reliable D call. CDR1 and CDR2 (germline): SGHVS, FQNEAQ. The CDR3 sequence is 13 residues long. V lost 5 bases, J lost 1 base, and 8 bases lay in between. The CDR3 reads CASSQGRQETQYF. The DNA for the CDR3 is TGTGCCAGCAGCCAAGGGCGCCAAGAGACCCAGTACTTC.

The chain combines TRBV29-1 with TRBJ1-2; weak D call: TRBD1 (5 bases). This CDR3 is built from 13 residues. V lost 5 bases and J 7 bases, leaving 17 bases between the germline ends. The V gene's germline CDR1 is SQVTM and CDR2 ANQGSEA. CDR3 in amino acids: CSVHPGGRGGYTF. As DNA, the CDR3 is TGCAGCGTTCATCCCGGGGGTAGAGGTGGCTACACCTTC.

This clonotype was seen once. V gene TRBV5-5 combines with J gene TRBJ1-1; D remains ambiguous. Deletions cut 0 bases from V and 1 base from J, with 10 bases between. Germline lookup yields CDR1 SGHKS and CDR2 YYEKEE (reference sequence). This CDR3 is 15 amino acids long. CDR3 sequence reads: CASSLDLGGNTEAFF. The CDR3 nucleotides read TGTGCCAGCAGCTTGGATCTGGGAGGGAACACTGAAGCTTTCTTT.

The chain recombines TRBV29-1 with TRBJ1-2, with TRBD1 identical over 8 bases. Germline V gene lookup returns CDR1 SQVTM and CDR2 ANQGSEA. The CDR3 is 13 amino acids. Germline trimming cut 7 bases from V and 7 bases from J; bases unmatched to any gene: 11. The CDR3 reads CSAGGQGGAGYTF. CDR3 DNA: TGCAGCGCTGGTGGACAGGGAGGGGCTGGCTACACCTTC.